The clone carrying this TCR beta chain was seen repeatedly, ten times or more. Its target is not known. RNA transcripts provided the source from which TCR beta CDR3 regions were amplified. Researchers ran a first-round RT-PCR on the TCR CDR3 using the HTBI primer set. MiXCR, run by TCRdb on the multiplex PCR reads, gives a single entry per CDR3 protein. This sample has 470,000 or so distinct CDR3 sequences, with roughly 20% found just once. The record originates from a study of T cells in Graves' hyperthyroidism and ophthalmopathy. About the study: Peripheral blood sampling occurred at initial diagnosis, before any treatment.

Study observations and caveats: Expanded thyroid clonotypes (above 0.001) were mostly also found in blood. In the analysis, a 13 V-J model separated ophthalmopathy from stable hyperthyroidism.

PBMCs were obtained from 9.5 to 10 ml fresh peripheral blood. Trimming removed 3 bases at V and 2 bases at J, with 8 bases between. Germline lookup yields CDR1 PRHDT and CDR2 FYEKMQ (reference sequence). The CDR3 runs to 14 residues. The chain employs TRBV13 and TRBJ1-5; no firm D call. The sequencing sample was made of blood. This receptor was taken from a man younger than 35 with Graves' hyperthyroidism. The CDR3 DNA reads TGTGCCAGCAGCTTGGGATTGGGCAATCAGCCCCAGCATTTT. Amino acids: CASSLGLGNQPQHF.